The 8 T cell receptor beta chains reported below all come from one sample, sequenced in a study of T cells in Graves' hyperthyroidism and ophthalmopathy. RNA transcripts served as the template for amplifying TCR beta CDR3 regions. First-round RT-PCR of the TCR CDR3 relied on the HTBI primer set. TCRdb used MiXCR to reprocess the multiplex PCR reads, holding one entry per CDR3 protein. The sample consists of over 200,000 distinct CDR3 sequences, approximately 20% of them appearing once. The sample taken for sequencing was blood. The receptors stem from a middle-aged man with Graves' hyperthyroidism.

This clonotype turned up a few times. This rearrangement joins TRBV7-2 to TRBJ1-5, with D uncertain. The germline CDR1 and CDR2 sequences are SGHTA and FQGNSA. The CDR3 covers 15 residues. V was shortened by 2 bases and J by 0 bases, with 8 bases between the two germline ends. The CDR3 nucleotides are TGTGCCAGCAGCTTATGGGCAGATAGCAATCAGCCCCAGCATTTT. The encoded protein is CASSLWADSNQPQHF.

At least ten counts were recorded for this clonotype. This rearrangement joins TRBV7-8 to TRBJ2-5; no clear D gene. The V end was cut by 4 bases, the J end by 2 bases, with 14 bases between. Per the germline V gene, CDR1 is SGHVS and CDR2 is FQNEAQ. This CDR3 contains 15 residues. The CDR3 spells CASSSPRPPQETQYF. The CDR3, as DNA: TGTGCCAGCAGCTCTCCTAGGCCCCCACAAGAGACCCAGTACTTC.

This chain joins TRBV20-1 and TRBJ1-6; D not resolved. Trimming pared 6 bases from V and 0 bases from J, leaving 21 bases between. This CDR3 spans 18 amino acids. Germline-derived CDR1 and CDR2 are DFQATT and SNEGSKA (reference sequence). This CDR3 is CSARRGLRESSYNSPLHF. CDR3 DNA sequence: TGCAGTGCCCGCCGAGGGTTGAGGGAGAGCTCCTATAATTCACCCCTCCACTTT.

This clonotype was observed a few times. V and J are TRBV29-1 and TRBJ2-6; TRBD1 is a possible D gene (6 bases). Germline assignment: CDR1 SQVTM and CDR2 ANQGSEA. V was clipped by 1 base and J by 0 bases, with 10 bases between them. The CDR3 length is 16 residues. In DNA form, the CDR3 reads TGCAGCGTTGAAGGGGACACTCGCTCTGGGGCCAACGTCCTGACTTTC. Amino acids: CSVEGDTRSGANVLTF.

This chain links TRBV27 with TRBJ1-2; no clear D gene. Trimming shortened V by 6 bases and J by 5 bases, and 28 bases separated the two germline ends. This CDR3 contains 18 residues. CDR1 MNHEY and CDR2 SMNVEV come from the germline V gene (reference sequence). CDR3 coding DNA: TGTGCCAGCAGCGATTTTGCCAACCACGGAGACCCAGGATATGGCTACACCTTC. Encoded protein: CASSDFANHGDPGYGYTF.

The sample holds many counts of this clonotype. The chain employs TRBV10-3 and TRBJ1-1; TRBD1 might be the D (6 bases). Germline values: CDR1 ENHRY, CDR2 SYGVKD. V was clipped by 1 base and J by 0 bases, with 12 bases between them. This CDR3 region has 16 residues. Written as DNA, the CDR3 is TGTGCCATCAGTGAGTTAAGGGACAACATGAACACTGAAGCTTTCTTT. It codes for CAISELRDNMNTEAFF.

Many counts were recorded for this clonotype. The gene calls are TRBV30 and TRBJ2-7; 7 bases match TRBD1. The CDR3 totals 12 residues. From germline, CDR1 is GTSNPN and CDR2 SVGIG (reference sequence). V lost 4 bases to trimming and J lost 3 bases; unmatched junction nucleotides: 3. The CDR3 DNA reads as TGTGCCTGGATAGGGGGCGGCTACGAGCAGTACTTC. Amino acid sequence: CAWIGGGYEQYF.

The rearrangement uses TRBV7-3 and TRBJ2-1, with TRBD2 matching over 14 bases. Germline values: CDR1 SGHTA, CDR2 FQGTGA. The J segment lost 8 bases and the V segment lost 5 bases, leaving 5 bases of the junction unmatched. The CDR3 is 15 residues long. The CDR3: CASSRLAGGRDEQFF. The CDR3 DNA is TGTGCCAGCAGCCGACTAGCGGGGGGGCGCGATGAGCAGTTCTTC.